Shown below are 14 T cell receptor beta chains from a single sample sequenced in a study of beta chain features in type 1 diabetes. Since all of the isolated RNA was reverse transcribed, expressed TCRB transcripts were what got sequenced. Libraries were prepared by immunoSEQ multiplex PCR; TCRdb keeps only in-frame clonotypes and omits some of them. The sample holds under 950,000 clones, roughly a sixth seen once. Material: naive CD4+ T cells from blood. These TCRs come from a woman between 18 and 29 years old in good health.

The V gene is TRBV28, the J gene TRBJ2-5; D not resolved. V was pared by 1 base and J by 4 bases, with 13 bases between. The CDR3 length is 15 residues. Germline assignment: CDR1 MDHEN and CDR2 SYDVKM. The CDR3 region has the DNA TGTGCCAGCAGTTTATTAGGGTTTTCAGGAGAGACCCAGTACTTC. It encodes CASSLLGFSGETQYF.

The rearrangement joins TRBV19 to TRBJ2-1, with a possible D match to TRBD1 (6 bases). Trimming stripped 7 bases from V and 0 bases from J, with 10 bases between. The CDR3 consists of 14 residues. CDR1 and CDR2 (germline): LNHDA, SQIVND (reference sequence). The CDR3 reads CASTRGNSYNEQFF. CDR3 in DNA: TGTGCCAGTACTAGGGGGAACTCCTACAATGAGCAGTTCTTC.

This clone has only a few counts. This chain's CDR3 is CASSKSRTKSPGTTSYEQYF. CDR3 nucleotides: TGCGCCAGCAGCAAGAGCAGGACGAAGAGCCCCGGGACCACGTCCTACGAGCAGTACTTC. J is TRBJ2-7 and V is TRBV4-1; the D call may be TRBD1 or TRBD2 (5 bases each). The CDR3 runs to 20 residues. Germline V gene sequence: CDR1 MGHRA, CDR2 YSYEKL. Deletions cut 5 bases from V and 1 base from J, with 30 bases between.

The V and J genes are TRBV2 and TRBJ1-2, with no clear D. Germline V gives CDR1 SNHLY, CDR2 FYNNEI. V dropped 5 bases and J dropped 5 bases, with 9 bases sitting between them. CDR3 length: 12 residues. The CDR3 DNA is TGTGCCAGCAGTCCGGAGGTATATGGCTACACCTTC. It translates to CASSPEVYGYTF.

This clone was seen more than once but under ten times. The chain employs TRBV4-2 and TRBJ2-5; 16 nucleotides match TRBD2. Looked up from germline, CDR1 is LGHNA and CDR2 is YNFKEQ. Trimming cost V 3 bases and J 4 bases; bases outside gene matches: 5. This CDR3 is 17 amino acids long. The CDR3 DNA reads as TGTGCCAGCAGCCAGGGACTAGCGGGAGGGCTTGGAGAGACCCAGTACTTC. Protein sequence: CASSQGLAGGLGETQYF.

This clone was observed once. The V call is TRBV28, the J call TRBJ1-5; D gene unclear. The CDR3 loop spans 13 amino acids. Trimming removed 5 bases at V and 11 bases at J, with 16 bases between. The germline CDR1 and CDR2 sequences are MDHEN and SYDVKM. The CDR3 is CASSRTDLAAQHF. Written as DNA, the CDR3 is TGTGCCAGCAGTCGAACGGACCTGGCGGCCCAGCATTTT.

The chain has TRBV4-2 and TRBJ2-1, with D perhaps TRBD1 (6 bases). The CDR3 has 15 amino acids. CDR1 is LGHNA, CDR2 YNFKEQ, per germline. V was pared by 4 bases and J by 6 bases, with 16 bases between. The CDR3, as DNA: TGTGCCAGCAGCCCCACTTTTGACAGGAGCAATGAGCAGTTCTTC. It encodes CASSPTFDRSNEQFF.

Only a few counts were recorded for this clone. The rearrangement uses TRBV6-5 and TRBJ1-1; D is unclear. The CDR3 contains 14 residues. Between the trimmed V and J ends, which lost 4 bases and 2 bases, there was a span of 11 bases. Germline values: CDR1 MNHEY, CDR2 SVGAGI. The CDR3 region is CASSSVWENTEAFF. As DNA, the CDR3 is TGTGCCAGCAGTTCGGTATGGGAAAACACTGAAGCTTTCTTT.

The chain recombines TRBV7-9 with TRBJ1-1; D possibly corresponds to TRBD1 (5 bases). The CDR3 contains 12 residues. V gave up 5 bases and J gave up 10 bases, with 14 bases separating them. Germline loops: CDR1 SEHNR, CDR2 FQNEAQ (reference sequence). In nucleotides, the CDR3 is TGTGCCAGCAGCCCATGGGAGGGACGAGCTTTCTTT. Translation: CASSPWEGRAFF. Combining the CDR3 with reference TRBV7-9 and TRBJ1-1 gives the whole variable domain DTGVSQNPRHKITKRGQNVTFRCDPISEHNRLYWYRQTLGQGPEFLTYFQNEAQLEKSRLLSDRFSAERPKGSFSTLEIQRTEQGDSAMYLCASSPWEGRAFFGQGTRLTVV.

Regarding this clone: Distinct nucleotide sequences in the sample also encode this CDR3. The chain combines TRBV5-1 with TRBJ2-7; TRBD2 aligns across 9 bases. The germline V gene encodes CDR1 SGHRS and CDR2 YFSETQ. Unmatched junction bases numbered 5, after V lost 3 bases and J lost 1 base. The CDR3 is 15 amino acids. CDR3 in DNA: TGCGCCAGCAGCTCCTTAGCGGGAGAATCCTACGAGCAGTACTTC. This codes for CASSSLAGESYEQYF.

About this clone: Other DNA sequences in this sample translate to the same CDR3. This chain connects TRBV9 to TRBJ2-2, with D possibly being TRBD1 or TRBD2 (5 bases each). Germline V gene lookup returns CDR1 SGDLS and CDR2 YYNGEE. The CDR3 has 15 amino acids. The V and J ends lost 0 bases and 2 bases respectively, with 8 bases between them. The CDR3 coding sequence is TGTGCCAGCAGCGTAGAAGGGGACAACACCGGGGAGCTGTTTTTT. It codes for CASSVEGDNTGELFF. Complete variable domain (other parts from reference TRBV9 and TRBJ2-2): DSGVTQTPKHLITATGQRVTLRCSPRSGDLSVYWYQQSLDQGLQFLIQYYNGEERAKGNILERFSAQQFPDLHSELNLSSLELGDSALYFCASSVEGDNTGELFFGEGSRLTVL.

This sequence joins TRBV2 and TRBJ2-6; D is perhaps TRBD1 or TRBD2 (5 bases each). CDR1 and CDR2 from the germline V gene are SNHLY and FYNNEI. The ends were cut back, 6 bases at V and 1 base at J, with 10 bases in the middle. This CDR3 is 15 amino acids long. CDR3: CASRGVRSGANVLTF. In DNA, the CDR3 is TGTGCCAGCAGGGGGGTTAGGTCTGGGGCCAACGTCCTGACTTTC.

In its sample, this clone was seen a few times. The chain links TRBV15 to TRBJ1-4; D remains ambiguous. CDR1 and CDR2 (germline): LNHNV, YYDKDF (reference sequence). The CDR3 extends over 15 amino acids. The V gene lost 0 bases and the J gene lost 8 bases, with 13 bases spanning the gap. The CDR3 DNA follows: TGTGCCACCAGCAGAGATTGGCAGCAAATCGAAAAACTGTTTTTT. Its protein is CATSRDWQQIEKLFF.

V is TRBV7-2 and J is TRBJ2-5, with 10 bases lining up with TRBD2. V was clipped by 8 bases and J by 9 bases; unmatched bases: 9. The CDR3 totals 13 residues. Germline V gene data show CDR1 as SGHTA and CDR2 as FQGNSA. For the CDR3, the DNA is TGTGCCAGCCGGCTAGCGGGAGAGGGGGCCCAGTACTTC. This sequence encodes CASRLAGEGAQYF. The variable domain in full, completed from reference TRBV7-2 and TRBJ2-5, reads GAGVSQSPSNKVTEKGKDVELRCDPISGHTALYWYRQSLGQGLEFLIYFQGNSAPDKSGLPSDRFSAERTGGSVSTLTIQRTQQEDSAVYLCASRLAGEGAQYFGPGTRLLVL.